These T cell receptor beta chains were read from a single sample in a study of T cells in localized non-small cell lung cancer. Data came from immunoSEQ multiplex PCR; TCRdb stores just in-frame clones and leaves some out. The sample includes 5,500 to 7,000 clones, more than 40% of them seen just once. The source material was lymph node tissue, sampled before any cancer treatment. These receptors originate from a man aged 35-69 years with stage I lung adenocarcinoma. CDR3s include the opening cysteine and the closing phenylalanine or tryptophan. The D gene is left open where the match is weak. Clone size is given for some rows only: seen once, a few or many times, or a class if the clone is expanded.

v_call	j_call	d_call	cdr3_length	clone_size	cdr3_aa	cdr3_nt
TRBV18	TRBJ1-1	TRBD1	13	-	CASSPTDRVEAFF	TGTGCCAGCTCACCGACTGACAGGGTTGAAGCTTTCTTT
TRBV7-1	TRBJ1-3	-	13	-	CASSSYRSNTIYF	TGTGCCAGCAGCTCCTACCGGTCGAACACCATATATTTT
TRBV4-1	TRBJ2-6	TRBD1	15	-	CASSPGTAGANVLTF	TGCGCCAGCAGCCCCGGGACAGCTGGGGCCAACGTCCTGACTTTC
TRBV11-3	TRBJ2-1	TRBD2	16	-	CASSLESAGARNEQFF	TGTGCCAGCAGCTTGGAGTCGGCGGGAGCGAGGAATGAGCAGTTCTTC
TRBV6-8	TRBJ2-1	TRBD1	16	few	CASSAAGTGGVNEQFF	TGTGCCAGCAGTGCAGCCGGGACAGGGGGGGTCAATGAGCAGTTCTTC
TRBV19	TRBJ1-1	-	12	-	CASSIQWKGTFF	TGTGCCAGTAGTATTCAGTGGAAGGGGACTTTCTTT
TRBV18	TRBJ2-7	TRBD1	12	-	CASSRTGSGQYF	TGTGCCAGCTCACGGACAGGGTCAGGCCAGTACTTC
TRBV19	TRBJ1-1	TRBD1	14	-	CASTGQWLSTEAFF	TGTGCCAGTACGGGACAGTGGCTAAGTACTGAAGCTTTCTTT
TRBV28	TRBJ2-5	-	16	-	CASSSRWTASVETQYF	TGTGCCAGCAGCAGCAGATGGACAGCCTCGGTTGAGACCCAGTACTTC
TRBV10-2	TRBJ2-4	-	13	-	CASSVGLGNIQYF	TGCGCCAGCAGTGTCGGCCTAGGAAACATTCAGTACTTC
TRBV19	TRBJ1-1	-	14	-	CASLDPSMNTEAFF	TGTGCCAGCCTGGACCCCAGTATGAACACTGAAGCTTTCTTT
TRBV5-1	TRBJ2-3	TRBD2	17	-	CASSLSLAGGGSDTQYF	TGCGCCAGCAGCTTGTCACTAGCGGGGGGAGGATCAGATACGCAGTATTTT
TRBV6-8	TRBJ2-1	TRBD2	15	-	CASSPTSGRAGGQFF	TGTGCCAGCAGCCCGACTAGCGGGAGGGCGGGGGGGCAGTTCTTC
TRBV1	TRBJ1-5	-	14	-	CASSQDTGTQPQHF	TGCGCCAGCAGCCAAGATACTGGGACCCAGCCCCAGCATTTT
TRBV19	TRBJ1-5	TRBD1	14	-	CASRETGGGQPQHF	TGTGCCAGTAGGGAGACAGGGGGGGGGCAGCCCCAGCATTTT
TRBV11-3	TRBJ1-2	-	14	-	CASSSLEGMGGYTF	TGTGCCAGCAGCTCCTTAGAGGGGATGGGTGGCTACACCTTC
TRBV28	TRBJ1-4	-	15	once	CASSPPSGSNEKLFF	TGTGCCAGCAGTCCCCCGTCCGGGTCTAATGAAAAACTGTTTTTT
TRBV6-8	TRBJ2-7	TRBD2	16	few	CASSDNLAGGSYEQYF	TGTGCCAGCAGCGACAACCTAGCGGGAGGCTCCTACGAGCAGTACTTC
TRBV7-8	TRBJ2-2	-	14	-	CASSLDRSTGELFF	TGTGCCAGCAGCTTAGACAGGTCGACCGGGGAACTGTTTTTT
TRBV6-4	TRBJ1-2	-	13	-	CASSYSIDEGYTF	TGTGCCAGCAGTTACTCGATCGATGAGGGCTACACCTTC
TRBV27	TRBJ2-1	TRBD1	17	few	CASSSTPDRGSYNEQFF	TGTGCCAGCAGCTCAACCCCCGACAGGGGAAGCTACAATGAGCAGTTCTTC
TRBV6-4	TRBJ1-1	-	11	-	CASSFYTEAFF	TGTGCCAGCAGTTTTTACACTGAAGCTTTCTTT
TRBV4-1	TRBJ2-7	TRBD2	16	-	CASSQDRTSGIYEQYF	TGCGCCAGCAGCCAAGATAGGACTAGCGGGATTTACGAGCAGTACTTC